Here is one T cell receptor (beta chain) with its context. Extraction yielded at least 6 micrograms of total RNA per sample. The germline V and J ends were trimmed by 3 bases and 3 bases, with 15 bases remaining between them. This CDR3 contains 15 residues. CDR1 is SGHRS, CDR2 YFSETQ, per germline. PCR was performed a second time for about 7 to 12 cycles using a sample-barcoded 5' primer and a J-beta primer mix. MiXCR was run by TCRdb on the 5' RACE reads, yielding one entry per CDR3 protein. Found here are about 1.6 million distinct CDR3 sequences, 30% to 40% of them singletons; the top ten hold about 11%. This sample stems from a study of blood T cells in healthy people across ages.

Sample: blood. The source of this sequence is a woman aged 30 to 39 in good health. V usage is TRBV5-1 and J usage is TRBJ1-1; unclear D gene. Written as DNA, the CDR3 is TGCGCCAGCAGCTCCACGGGTGAAGGGTACACTGAAGCTTTCTTT. Its translation is CASSSTGEGYTEAFF.